These 14 T cell receptor beta chains share one sample of origin, sequenced in a study of blood T cell repertoires in COVID-19. TCRdb keeps only in-frame clones here, not all; method: immunoSEQ multiplex PCR. The sample has 140,000 to 150,000 clones, about four fifths seen once. Source material: PBMCs or T cells enriched from blood (not recorded which). The receptors derive from a woman between 50 and 59 years old with acute COVID-19.

CDR3 loop: CASSPGVNEQFF. CDR3 nucleotide sequence: TGTGCCAGCTCCCCCGGGGTCAATGAGCAGTTCTTC. The chain employs TRBV9 and TRBJ2-1, with D perhaps TRBD2 (5 bases). The ends were cut back, 7 bases at V and 6 bases at J, with 11 bases in the middle. The CDR3 has 12 amino acids. Germline values: CDR1 SGDLS, CDR2 YYNGEE.

This chain links TRBV14 with TRBJ2-5; 14 nucleotides line up with TRBD2. The CDR3 totals 17 residues. The V segment lost 8 bases and the J segment 3 bases; nucleotides outside the gene matches: 11. CDR1 SGHDN and CDR2 FVKESK come from the germline V gene. The CDR3 region is CASSGLAGVWGEETQYF. DNA of the CDR3: TGTGCCAGCTCGGGACTAGCGGGAGTTTGGGGCGAAGAGACCCAGTACTTC.

In this sample, this clone turned up once. The rearrangement joins TRBV3-1 (or the pseudogene TRBV3-2) to TRBJ2-1, with 7 bases lining up with TRBD1. CDR1 is LGHDT and CDR2 is YNNKEL in the germline V gene (reference sequence). The CDR3 covers 18 residues. Unmatched junction bases numbered 13, after V lost 3 bases and J lost 2 bases. The CDR3, as DNA: TGTGCCAGCAGCCACGCCTGGACAGGCCCTGTGGCCTACAATGAGCAGTTCTTC. As protein: CASSHAWTGPVAYNEQFF.

A few counts support this clone. The CDR3 sequence: CAISERALAGKGNEQFF. CDR3 sequence (DNA): TGTGCCATCAGTGAGCGGGCACTAGCGGGAAAGGGGAATGAGCAGTTCTTC. The rearrangement uses TRBV10-3 and TRBJ2-1; 10 nucleotides line up with TRBD2. Germline CDR1 ENHRY, CDR2 SYGVKD. Trimming at V came to 2 bases and at J to 7 bases, leaving 11 bases not matched to a gene. CDR3 length equals 17 residues.

The chain joins TRBV7-9 to TRBJ2-1; possibly TRBD2 for D (6 bases). Germline CDR1 and CDR2: SEHNR and FQNEAQ (reference sequence). Trimming removed 3 bases at V and 2 bases at J, with 11 bases between. CDR3 size: 15 residues. As DNA, the CDR3 is TGTGCCAGCAGCTTCGGGGCGGGAACCTACAATGAGCAGTTCTTC. It translates to CASSFGAGTYNEQFF.

In DNA form, the CDR3 reads TGCAGCGTGTGGGACAGGTTTACAACTAATGAAAAACTGTTTTTT. This sequence encodes CSVWDRFTTNEKLFF. The chain couples TRBV29-1 to TRBJ1-4, with 8 nucleotides matching TRBD1. The germline V gene encodes CDR1 SQVTM and CDR2 ANQGSEA. The trim removed 6 bases at V and 0 bases at J, leaving 6 bases unmatched. The CDR3 spans 15 residues.

V usage is TRBV7-2 and J usage is TRBJ1-1; unclear D gene. Trimming took 0 bases from V and 4 from J, leaving 9 bases between them. CDR1 is SGHTA and CDR2 is FQGNSA in the germline V gene. The CDR3 loop spans 14 amino acids. Here the CDR3 DNA reads TGTGCCAGCAGCTTAGCCGGGTTTAGCACTGAAGCTTTCTTT. Protein: CASSLAGFSTEAFF.

This chain uses TRBV19 with TRBJ1-2; 7 bases are a match to TRBD1. The V gene's germline CDR1 is LNHDA and CDR2 SQIVND (reference sequence). The CDR3 sequence is 14 residues long. J was trimmed by 4 bases and V by 3 bases; bases with no gene match: 5. CDR3 bases: TGTGCCAGTAGTATCTCGGCAGGGGGCTATGGCTACACCTTC. It codes for CASSISAGGYGYTF.

The rearrangement links TRBV19 to TRBJ2-2, with 7 bases matching TRBD1. The CDR3 is 14 residues long. Germline-derived CDR1 and CDR2 are LNHDA and SQIVND (reference sequence). V shed 9 bases, J shed 0 bases, and the junction held 4 bases outside the gene matches. CDR3 sequence (DNA): TGTGCCAGCACGACAGGGCCGAACACCGGGGAGCTGTTTTTT. Its translation is CASTTGPNTGELFF.

The chain carries TRBV7-2 and TRBJ2-3; maybe TRBD2 (5 bases). The germline V gene encodes CDR1 SGHTA and CDR2 FQGNSA. V dropped 1 base and J dropped 0 bases, with 11 bases sitting between them. The CDR3 consists of 16 residues. CDR3 protein: CASSLDWASSTDTQYF. As DNA, the CDR3 is TGTGCCAGCAGCTTAGATTGGGCTAGCAGCACAGATACGCAGTATTTT.

The rearrangement uses TRBV7-2 and TRBJ2-7, with 9 nucleotides matching TRBD2. Germline values: CDR1 SGHTA, CDR2 FQGNSA. V lost 5 bases, J lost 0 bases, and 5 bases stayed unmatched. The CDR3 covers 15 residues. As DNA, the CDR3 is TGTGCCAGCAGCCCGACTAGCGGAAGCTCCTACGAGCAGTACTTC. Amino acids: CASSPTSGSSYEQYF.

This clone is a singleton in its sample. This chain uses TRBV6-1 with TRBJ2-1; D may be TRBD2 (6 bases). Looked up from germline, CDR1 is MNHNS and CDR2 is SASEGT. V shed 0 bases and J shed 6 bases, with 12 bases lying between them. There are 15 residues in the CDR3. CDR3 region: CASSEAGGVRNEQFF. In nucleotides, the CDR3 is TGTGCCAGCAGTGAAGCGGGGGGAGTACGCAATGAGCAGTTCTTC.

This sequence joins TRBV7-9 and TRBJ1-5; perhaps TRBD1 as D (5 bases). CDR1 is SEHNR and CDR2 is FQNEAQ in the germline V gene (reference sequence). This CDR3 comprises 16 residues. The V end was cut by 1 base, the J end by 2 bases, with 12 bases between. The CDR3 is CASSLGAGRGNQPQHF. The CDR3 coding sequence is TGTGCCAGCAGCTTAGGCGCAGGGAGGGGCAATCAGCCCCAGCATTTT.

Details on this clone: One end of the junction varies from germline; a read error may be responsible. This chain joins TRBV24-1 and TRBJ1-1, with D unresolved. Germline lookup yields CDR1 KGHDR and CDR2 SFDVKD. The CDR3 consists of 11 residues. CDR3 sequence: CATSDLAQFTF. The CDR3, as DNA: TGTGCCACCAGTGACCTGGCACAGTTTACTTTT.